These T cell receptor beta chains were read from a single sample in a study of T-cell memory formation after mild COVID-19. Each CDR3 protein is one row after TCRdb ran MiXCR on the 5' RACE reads. This sample carries fewer than 550,000 distinct CDR3 sequences, about 19% of them seen once, and the ten largest clones take approximately 8.1%. Source material: PBMCs or a T cell subset sorted from them (not recorded which). The source of these receptors is an adult woman who had mild COVID-19 (a few samples of this study predate the infection). Cell type and time point are not known. The CDR3 runs from the conserved cysteine through the conserved F or W. The order of the fields is V gene, D gene, clone size, J gene, CDR3 protein, CDR3 DNA. The D gene is left open where the match is weak. The size field is filled for only some rows; it gives once, few, many or a size class.

v_gene: TRBV29-1; d_gene: -; abundance: few; j_gene: TRBJ1-2; CDR3aa: CSVGEGLSRYGYTF; CDR3nt: TGCAGCGTCGGAGAGGGGCTATCTCGGTATGGCTACACCTTC
v_gene: TRBV6-5; d_gene: -; abundance: -; j_gene: TRBJ2-7; CDR3aa: CASSYGLRYEQYF; CDR3nt: TGTGCCAGCAGTTACGGACTTCGGTACGAGCAGTACTTC
v_gene: TRBV30; d_gene: -; abundance: few; j_gene: TRBJ2-3; CDR3aa: CAWSWGTSTDTQYF; CDR3nt: TGTGCCTGGAGCTGGGGAACTAGCACAGATACGCAGTATTTT
v_gene: TRBV28; d_gene: -; abundance: many; j_gene: TRBJ2-7; CDR3aa: CATMSEQYF; CDR3nt: TGTGCCACTATGAGCGAGCAGTACTTC
v_gene: TRBV9; d_gene: TRBD2; abundance: few; j_gene: TRBJ2-7; CDR3aa: CASSVDPSGYEQYF; CDR3nt: TGTGCCAGCAGCGTAGATCCTAGCGGATACGAGCAGTACTTC
v_gene: TRBV4-1; d_gene: -; abundance: -; j_gene: TRBJ2-1; CDR3aa: CASSQVLDHNEQFF; CDR3nt: TGCGCCAGCAGCCAAGTACTAGACCACAATGAGCAGTTCTTC
v_gene: TRBV12-3/TRBV12-4; d_gene: -; abundance: -; j_gene: TRBJ1-1; CDR3aa: CASSETPGPKEAFF; CDR3nt: TGTGCCAGCAGCGAAACCCCGGGACCCAAGGAAGCTTTCTTT
v_gene: TRBV5-5; d_gene: TRBD1; abundance: -; j_gene: TRBJ2-2; CDR3aa: CASSLAGTAKPANTGELFF; CDR3nt: TGTGCCAGCAGCTTGGCCGGGACAGCTAAGCCCGCGAACACCGGGGAGCTGTTTTTT
v_gene: TRBV7-3; d_gene: TRBD2; abundance: -; j_gene: TRBJ2-2; CDR3aa: CASSPTPTSGRVPGELFF; CDR3nt: TGTGCCAGCAGCCCGACCCCGACTAGCGGGAGGGTCCCCGGGGAGCTGTTTTTT
v_gene: TRBV6-5; d_gene: -; abundance: -; j_gene: TRBJ2-3; CDR3aa: CASSYSMGYTDTQYF; CDR3nt: TGTGCCAGCAGTTACTCGATGGGATACACAGATACGCAGTATTTT
v_gene: TRBV7-2; d_gene: TRBD1; abundance: -; j_gene: TRBJ2-1; CDR3aa: CASSLAGTGVGHEQFF; CDR3nt: TGTGCCAGCAGCTTAGCCGGGACAGGGGTTGGCCATGAGCAGTTCTTC
v_gene: TRBV6-2/TRBV6-3; d_gene: -; abundance: few; j_gene: TRBJ2-6; CDR3aa: CASSYGGDSGANVLTF; CDR3nt: TGTGCCAGCAGTTACGGGGGCGACTCTGGGGCCAACGTCCTGACTTTC
v_gene: TRBV7-2; d_gene: -; abundance: few; j_gene: TRBJ2-1; CDR3aa: CASSPDPSYNEQFF; CDR3nt: TGTGCCAGCAGCCCGGACCCCTCCTACAATGAGCAGTTCTTC
v_gene: TRBV4-3; d_gene: -; abundance: -; j_gene: TRBJ1-5; CDR3aa: CASSQEQSSNQPQHF; CDR3nt: TGCGCCAGCAGCCAAGAGCAGTCAAGCAATCAGCCCCAGCATTTT
v_gene: TRBV9; d_gene: -; abundance: -; j_gene: TRBJ1-2; CDR3aa: CASSARGRGSYGYTF; CDR3nt: TGTGCCAGCAGCGCGCGGGGCAGGGGAAGCTATGGCTACACCTTC
v_gene: TRBV6-2/TRBV6-3; d_gene: TRBD2; abundance: once; j_gene: TRBJ2-1; CDR3aa: CASSYEAREGIFDEQFF; CDR3nt: TGTGCCAGCAGTTACGAAGCGCGGGAGGGCATCTTCGATGAGCAGTTCTTC
v_gene: TRBV10-3; d_gene: TRBD2; abundance: -; j_gene: TRBJ2-2; CDR3aa: CAAGGTGELFF; CDR3nt: TGTGCGGCGGGAGGTACCGGGGAGCTGTTTTTT
v_gene: TRBV9; d_gene: TRBD1; abundance: few; j_gene: TRBJ1-1; CDR3aa: CASSVAHQGAGTEAFF; CDR3nt: TGTGCCAGCAGCGTAGCTCACCAGGGGGCAGGGACTGAAGCTTTCTTT
v_gene: TRBV5-1; d_gene: -; abundance: -; j_gene: TRBJ1-1; CDR3aa: CASSSDTSNTEAFF; CDR3nt: TGCGCCAGCAGCTCGGACACATCGAACACTGAAGCTTTCTTT
v_gene: TRBV30; d_gene: -; abundance: once; j_gene: TRBJ1-6; CDR3aa: CAWSMQGYSPLHF; CDR3nt: TGTGCCTGGAGTATGCAGGGGTATTCACCCCTCCACTTT
v_gene: TRBV6-2/TRBV6-3; d_gene: -; abundance: -; j_gene: TRBJ2-3; CDR3aa: CASSYLTADTQYF; CDR3nt: TGTGCCAGCAGTTACTTAACAGCAGATACGCAGTATTTT
v_gene: TRBV7-9; d_gene: -; abundance: few; j_gene: TRBJ2-1; CDR3aa: CASSPRQAQSYNEQFF; CDR3nt: TGTGCCAGCAGTCCTAGACAGGCTCAATCCTACAATGAGCAGTTCTTC
v_gene: TRBV29-1; d_gene: TRBD1; abundance: few; j_gene: TRBJ1-1; CDR3aa: CSVDRGGTEAFF; CDR3nt: TGCAGCGTCGACAGGGGAGGCACTGAAGCTTTCTTT
v_gene: TRBV11-2; d_gene: -; abundance: many; j_gene: TRBJ1-4; CDR3aa: CASSLGGLGSEKLFF; CDR3nt: TGTGCCAGCAGCTTAGGGGGCCTTGGGAGTGAAAAACTGTTTTTT
v_gene: TRBV3-1; d_gene: TRBD2; abundance: -; j_gene: TRBJ2-2; CDR3aa: CASSQPSGGLAGELFF; CDR3nt: TGTGCCAGCAGCCAACCTAGCGGGGGACTTGCCGGGGAGCTGTTTTTT
v_gene: TRBV19; d_gene: TRBD2; abundance: -; j_gene: TRBJ2-3; CDR3aa: CASSSRWTSGGTDTQYF; CDR3nt: TGTGCCAGTAGTTCTCGCTGGACTAGCGGGGGTACAGATACGCAGTATTTT
v_gene: TRBV7-9; d_gene: TRBD1; abundance: -; j_gene: TRBJ2-2; CDR3aa: CASSSGQQISNTGELFF; CDR3nt: TGTGCCAGCAGCTCGGGACAGCAGATTTCGAACACCGGGGAGCTGTTTTTT
v_gene: TRBV18; d_gene: -; abundance: few; j_gene: TRBJ1-6; CDR3aa: CASSPSLGSSPLHF; CDR3nt: TGTGCCAGCTCACCAAGTTTGGGTAGTTCACCCCTCCACTTT
v_gene: TRBV7-2; d_gene: TRBD2; abundance: -; j_gene: TRBJ2-3; CDR3aa: CASSLGPGLEDTQYF; CDR3nt: TGTGCCAGCAGCTTAGGGCCGGGACTAGAAGATACGCAGTATTTT
v_gene: TRBV24-1; d_gene: -; abundance: -; j_gene: TRBJ1-5; CDR3aa: CATSNRVNSQPQHF; CDR3nt: TGTGCCACCAGTAACAGGGTGAATAGTCAGCCCCAGCATTTT
v_gene: TRBV29-1; d_gene: TRBD2; abundance: -; j_gene: TRBJ2-7; CDR3aa: CSVGYGGTSGYEQYF; CDR3nt: TGCAGCGTTGGGTATGGGGGGACTAGCGGTTACGAGCAGTACTTC
v_gene: TRBV20-1; d_gene: -; abundance: -; j_gene: TRBJ2-1; CDR3aa: CSAREARSPYNEQFF; CDR3nt: TGCAGTGCTAGAGAGGCCAGGTCCCCCTACAATGAGCAGTTCTTC
v_gene: TRBV11-2; d_gene: -; abundance: -; j_gene: TRBJ1-2; CDR3aa: CASSLVPGLNYGYTF; CDR3nt: TGTGCCAGCAGCTTAGTCCCAGGCCTTAACTATGGCTACACCTTC
v_gene: TRBV7-2; d_gene: -; abundance: few; j_gene: TRBJ2-2; CDR3aa: CGPRSGELFF; CDR3nt: TGTGGCCCTAGAAGCGGGGAGCTGTTTTTT
v_gene: TRBV19; d_gene: TRBD2; abundance: -; j_gene: TRBJ2-3; CDR3aa: CASRKAGEPTDTQYF; CDR3nt: TGTGCCAGTCGGAAAGCGGGAGAACCCACAGATACGCAGTATTTT
v_gene: TRBV4-1; d_gene: -; abundance: few; j_gene: TRBJ2-7; CDR3aa: CASSQGSSEQYF; CDR3nt: TGCGCCAGCAGCCAAGGGTCGTCCGAGCAGTACTTC
v_gene: TRBV6-5; d_gene: -; abundance: -; j_gene: TRBJ2-2; CDR3aa: CASRRAGASTGELFF; CDR3nt: TGTGCCAGCCGACGGGCAGGGGCCAGCACCGGGGAGCTGTTTTTT
v_gene: TRBV12-3/TRBV12-4; d_gene: -; abundance: -; j_gene: TRBJ2-5; CDR3aa: CASSLFGRGETQYF; CDR3nt: TGTGCCAGCAGTTTGTTTGGACGTGGAGAGACCCAGTACTTC
v_gene: TRBV7-2; d_gene: -; abundance: -; j_gene: TRBJ1-2; CDR3aa: CASSLVQNYGYTF; CDR3nt: TGTGCCAGCAGCTTAGTACAGAACTATGGCTACACCTTC
v_gene: TRBV19; d_gene: TRBD2; abundance: -; j_gene: TRBJ2-3; CDR3aa: CASNMAGGSGDTQYF; CDR3nt: TGTGCCAGTAATATGGCGGGAGGGAGTGGAGATACGCAGTATTTT
v_gene: TRBV19; d_gene: TRBD2; abundance: few; j_gene: TRBJ2-7; CDR3aa: CASSIRGGEQYF; CDR3nt: TGTGCCAGTAGTATTCGGGGGGGCGAGCAGTACTTC